These 5 T cell receptor beta chains originate from one sample sequenced in a study of identical twins. TCRdb re-analysed the 5' RACE reads in MiXCR, keeping a single row per CDR3 protein. The table shows 600,000 to 850,000 distinct CDR3 sequences, with roughly 18% occurring only once. These records were also assigned to another study, of T cells expressing NK-cell markers.

Sequenced material: PBMCs. The receptors come from a young woman in good health.

This chain joins TRBV5-1 and TRBJ2-7; D unclear. With 3 bases removed from V and 0 bases from J, the gap between germline ends came to 13 bases. Germline CDR1 is SGHRS and CDR2 is YFSETQ. CDR3 size: 15 residues. CDR3 bases: TGCGCCAGCAGCTCTCGCCGAGGAAGCTCCTACGAGCAGTACTTC. Protein: CASSSRRGSSYEQYF. The variable domain in full, with the rest retrieved from reference TRBV5-1 and TRBJ2-7, is KAGVTQTPRYLIKTRGQQVTLSCSPISGHRSVSWYQQTPGQGLQFLFEYFSETQRNKGNFPGRFSGRQFSNSRSEMNVSTLELGDSALYLCASSSRRGSSYEQYFGPGTRLTVT.

This clonotype was seen a handful of times. The CDR3 sequence is CAWSVSVMEQFF. As DNA, the CDR3 is TGTGCCTGGAGTGTATCGGTCATGGAGCAGTTCTTC. The chain joins TRBV30 to TRBJ2-1; D ambiguous. With 0 bases removed from V and 10 bases from J, the gap between germline ends came to 10 bases. Germline CDR1 reads GTSNPN; CDR2 reads SVGIG (reference sequence). This CDR3 is built from 12 residues.

This clonotype was observed a handful of times. CDR3 DNA: TGTGCCAGCGGCCGGGATACGCAGTATTTT. This encodes CASGRDTQYF. The gene calls are TRBV6-5 and TRBJ2-3; no reliable D call. The CDR3 covers 10 residues. The V end lost 8 bases, the J end lost 6 bases, and 6 bases lay between the germline ends. Germline CDR1 MNHEY, CDR2 SVGAGI.

The genes are TRBV29-1 and TRBJ2-2; 10 positions match TRBD2. The CDR3 loop spans 13 amino acids. Trimming at V came to 5 bases and at J to 6 bases, leaving 3 bases not matched to a gene. Germline V lookup: CDR1 SQVTM, CDR2 ANQGSEA. The CDR3 spells CSVRTSGAGELFF. CDR3 nucleotide sequence: TGCAGCGTTCGGACTAGCGGAGCCGGGGAGCTGTTTTTT.

This sequence joins TRBV18 and TRBJ2-1; 10 bases are a match to TRBD1. V trimming: 2 bases; J trimming: 7 bases; junction bases outside the gene matches: 5. The CDR3 spans 15 residues. Germline V gene lookup returns CDR1 KGHSH and CDR2 LQKENI. The CDR3 reads CASSPMTGGHNEQFF. The DNA of the CDR3 is TGTGCCAGCTCACCAATGACAGGGGGCCATAATGAGCAGTTCTTC.